This T cell receptor beta chain was retrieved from a study of cytomegalovirus exposure and HLA in healthy donors. Study outcomes and limitations: Donor immune exposure was known only as CMV serostatus.

Amplification used 60 Vbeta primers and 13 Jbeta primers. Only in-frame clones appear in the TCRdb table, and some are missing; sequencing was by immunoSEQ multiplex PCR. The sample holds approximately 170,000 clones, 81% seen once. Concerning this clone: Its antigen is unknown. A junction end diverges from the germline sequence, so it may reflect a read error.

Source material: PBMCs. The clonotype was recovered from a man aged 45 to 65 in good health and CMV-seropositive.

The CDR3 spells CASSLSPGDEQFF. The CDR3 DNA sequence: TGTGCTAGCAGCTTAAGTCCCGGGGATGAGCAGTTCTTC. The gene calls are TRBV7-7 and TRBJ2-1; a possible D gene is TRBD2 (5 bases). Germline CDR1 reads SSHAT; CDR2 reads FNYEAQ (reference sequence). This CDR3 spans 13 amino acids.